A single sample gave rise to the 23 T cell receptor beta chains below, sequenced in a study of shared clonotypes between healthy human individuals. Assay: immunoSEQ multiplex PCR; the TCRdb copy retains only in-frame clones and omits some. The data contain some 1,600,000 clones, 98% of them singletons. The sample comprised naive CD4+ T cells sorted from blood. Indicated subset: CD45RA+ positively selected. The receptors stem from a man between 25 and 39 years old in good health.

Here the CDR3 DNA reads TGTGCCAGCTCACCGATCACAGGTTGGGACGGGGAGCTGTTTTTT. Translation: CASSPITGWDGELFF. This sequence joins TRBV18 and TRBJ2-2, with a possible D match to TRBD1 (5 bases). CDR1 is KGHSH and CDR2 is LQKENI in the germline V gene. V was cut by 3 bases and J by 7 bases, with 15 bases left in between. The CDR3 spans 15 residues. Using reference TRBV18 and TRBJ2-2 for the parts outside the CDR3, the full variable domain is NAGVMQNPRHLVRRRGQEARLRCSPMKGHSHVYWYRQLPEEGLKFMVYLQKENIIDESGMPKERFSAEFPKEGPSILRIQQVVRGDSAAYFCASSPITGWDGELFFGEGSRLTVL.

The chain is built from TRBV28 and TRBJ1-5; D may be TRBD1 (6 bases). The CDR3 has 15 amino acids. Trimming took off 3 bases at V and 7 bases at J, with 16 bases between the two ends. The germline gives CDR1 MDHEN, CDR2 SYDVKM. Here the CDR3 reads CASSFGGAQQQPQHF. The CDR3 nucleotides read TGTGCCAGCAGTTTTGGGGGGGCCCAACAACAGCCCCAGCATTTT.

This clone was observed a single time. The genes are TRBV27 and TRBJ2-2, with 11 bases aligning to TRBD2. Unmatched junction bases numbered 13, after V lost 7 bases and J lost 6 bases. This CDR3 is built from 17 residues. Germline V gene lookup returns CDR1 MNHEY and CDR2 SMNVEV (reference sequence). The CDR3 loop reads CASNEGASGRLSGELFF. The CDR3 DNA follows: TGTGCCAGCAACGAAGGGGCTAGCGGGAGGTTGTCCGGGGAGCTGTTTTTT.

CDR3 sequence (DNA): TGTGCCAGCGCCGTTGCGATGAACACTGAAGCTTTCTTT. Its protein is CASAVAMNTEAFF. This chain links TRBV9 with TRBJ1-1; D is unclear. The CDR3 is 13 residues long. V shed 7 bases and J shed 0 bases, with 10 bases lying between them. Per germline, CDR1 SGDLS and CDR2 YYNGEE.

This rearrangement joins TRBV25-1 to TRBJ2-3; weak D call: TRBD2 (5 bases). Trimming stripped 3 bases from V and 5 bases from J, with 18 bases between. This CDR3 is built from 16 residues. Germline CDR1 reads MGHDK; CDR2 reads SYGVNS. Here the CDR3 reads CASSDAPGVGQDTQYF. In DNA form, the CDR3 reads TGTGCCAGCAGTGATGCCCCCGGGGTCGGGCAAGATACGCAGTATTTT.

The V call is TRBV6-5, the J call TRBJ1-3; maybe TRBD1 (5 bases). The CDR3 consists of 15 residues. V gave up 4 bases and J gave up 1 base, with 11 bases separating them. Germline CDR1 is MNHEY and CDR2 is SVGAGI. CDR3 bases: TGTGCCAGCAGTTTGGGACCCTTATCTGGAAACACCATATATTTT. Its protein product is CASSLGPLSGNTIYF.

Notes on this clone: This specimen includes other DNA sequences encoding the same CDR3. This chain joins TRBV28 and TRBJ2-7; D is perhaps TRBD1 (6 bases). The V end was cut by 7 bases, the J end by 1 base, with 11 bases between. From germline, CDR1 is MDHEN and CDR2 SYDVKM. The CDR3 is made up of 13 amino acids. The CDR3, as DNA: TGTGCCAGCATTCTGACAGGATCCTACGAGCAGTACTTC. It specifies CASILTGSYEQYF.

The V call is TRBV9, the J call TRBJ1-4, with TRBD1 matching 7 bases. Per the germline V gene, CDR1 is SGDLS and CDR2 is YYNGEE. The CDR3 has 14 amino acids. V shed 3 bases, J shed 10 bases, and the junction held 9 bases outside the gene matches. The CDR3 is CASSATGDLVKLFF. The DNA of the CDR3 is TGTGCCAGCAGCGCCACAGGGGATTTGGTAAAACTGTTTTTT.

The table lists this clone with a count of one. The rearrangement joins TRBV10-2 to TRBJ2-7, with a tentative D call TRBD1 (5 bases). Germline V gives CDR1 WSHSY, CDR2 SAAADI. V lost 5 bases to trimming and J lost 0 bases, with 17 bases between them. The CDR3 sequence is 16 residues long. CDR3 sequence reads: CASSSGQGAPSYEQYF. Written as DNA, the CDR3 is TGCGCCAGCAGTTCTGGTCAGGGCGCCCCCTCCTACGAGCAGTACTTC.

Of note for this clone: Other DNA sequences of this sample code for an identical CDR3. V and J are TRBV6-5 and TRBJ2-7; D might be TRBD2 (6 bases). Trimming removed 6 bases from V and 1 base from J, with 10 bases in between. This CDR3 has 13 amino acids. From germline, CDR1 is MNHEY and CDR2 SVGAGI. The CDR3 DNA follows: TGTGCCAGCAGCCTCGGGACTTCCTACGAGCAGTACTTC. Residues: CASSLGTSYEQYF.

This sequence joins TRBV7-9 and TRBJ2-7, with D perhaps TRBD1 (6 bases). Germline V gene data show CDR1 as SEHNR and CDR2 as FQNEAQ (reference sequence). The CDR3 loop spans 12 amino acids. Trimming left V 5 bases short and J 6 bases short, with 11 bases between. The CDR3 spells CASSPWGREQYF. DNA of the CDR3: TGTGCCAGCAGCCCATGGGGGCGCGAGCAGTACTTC.

The gene calls are TRBV10-3 and TRBJ1-1; tentative D call: TRBD1 (5 bases). CDR1 is ENHRY and CDR2 is SYGVKD in the germline V gene. This CDR3 is built from 13 residues. Trimming shortened V by 7 bases and J by 3 bases, and 12 bases separated the two germline ends. CDR3 nucleotides: TGTGCCATCAATCAGGGCCCGGACACTGAAGCTTTCTTT. This encodes CAINQGPDTEAFF.

The chain links TRBV5-4 to TRBJ2-7; 12 bases line up with TRBD2. The CDR3 extends over 16 amino acids. Per germline, CDR1 SGHNT and CDR2 YYREEE (reference sequence). Trimming removed 4 bases from V and 3 bases from J; junction bases left unmatched: 8. CDR3 residues: CASSKWTSGKFYEQYF. Written as DNA, the CDR3 is TGTGCCAGCAGCAAATGGACTAGCGGGAAGTTCTACGAGCAGTACTTC.

A note on this clone: Distinct nucleotide sequences in the sample also encode this CDR3. The chain joins TRBV18 to TRBJ2-7; no firm D call. Deletions cut 1 base from V and 6 bases from J, with 4 bases between. This CDR3 spans 11 amino acids. Germline CDR1 is KGHSH and CDR2 is LQKENI. The CDR3 protein is CASSPRGEQYF. CDR3 DNA: TGTGCCAGCTCACCACGGGGCGAGCAGTACTTC.

The V call is TRBV29-1, the J call TRBJ2-1; 9 nucleotides agree with TRBD2. Trimming at V came to 7 bases and at J to 7 bases, leaving 8 bases not matched to a gene. This CDR3 comprises 13 residues. From germline, CDR1 is SQVTM and CDR2 ANQGSEA. Here the CDR3 reads CSAREAGGNEQFF. CDR3 sequence (DNA): TGCAGCGCGAGGGAAGCGGGAGGTAATGAGCAGTTCTTC.

V gene TRBV27 combines with J gene TRBJ1-1; 8 positions match TRBD1. Germline V gene sequence: CDR1 MNHEY, CDR2 SMNVEV (reference sequence). The CDR3 contains 13 residues. The J segment lost 5 bases and the V segment lost 5 bases, leaving 4 bases of the junction unmatched. The CDR3 nucleotides are TGTGCCAGCAGTGGACAGGGACTTACTGAAGCTTTCTTT. It encodes CASSGQGLTEAFF.

The rearrangement uses TRBV18 and TRBJ2-3; D possibly uses TRBD1 or TRBD2 (5 bases each). The CDR3 is made up of 20 amino acids. V lost 1 base and J 6 bases, leaving 29 bases between the germline ends. Per germline, CDR1 KGHSH and CDR2 LQKENI. As DNA, the CDR3 is TGTGCCAGCTCACCACTCCTAGTACCGCCCGGGGCAACCAAGGAGGATACGCAGTATTTT. It codes for CASSPLLVPPGATKEDTQYF.

The rearrangement uses TRBV7-2 and TRBJ1-2, with D uncertain. The ends were cut back, 8 bases at V and 1 base at J, with 14 bases in the middle. The CDR3 loop spans 14 amino acids. Germline CDR1 and CDR2: SGHTA and FQGNSA. The CDR3 DNA reads as TGTGCCAGCGGGTCAGGAGCTTTTAACTATGGCTACACCTTC. The encoded protein is CASGSGAFNYGYTF.

The gene calls are TRBV4-2 and TRBJ2-7; 9 positions match TRBD1. The CDR3 has 16 residues. Germline V gene lookup returns CDR1 LGHNA and CDR2 YNFKEQ. J lost 0 bases, V lost 5 bases, and 8 bases had no gene match. CDR3 nucleotide sequence: TGTGCCAGCAGCACAACCGGGACAGGGAACTCCTACGAGCAGTACTTC. Amino acids: CASSTTGTGNSYEQYF.

The chain employs TRBV10-2 and TRBJ2-1; weak D call: TRBD2 (6 bases). With 3 bases removed from V and 5 bases from J, the gap between germline ends came to 14 bases. The CDR3 is 15 amino acids. The germline V gene has CDR1 WSHSY and CDR2 SAAADI. The CDR3 region has the DNA TGCGCCAGCAGTGACGACTACCGGAGGGACAATGAGCAGTTCTTC. It is translated as CASSDDYRRDNEQFF.

The chain has TRBV7-7 and TRBJ2-1; 7 bases map to TRBD1. This CDR3 region has 19 residues. Germline CDR1 is SSHAT and CDR2 is FNYEAQ (reference sequence). V lost 1 base and J lost 0; bases outside the gene matches: 12. The CDR3 here is CASSLVGPSAGGSYNEQFF. As DNA, the CDR3 is TGTGCCAGCAGCTTAGTGGGCCCTTCCGCAGGGGGCTCCTACAATGAGCAGTTCTTC.

V usage is TRBV18 and J usage is TRBJ2-2, with D possibly being TRBD1 or TRBD2 (6 bases each). The V gene's germline CDR1 is KGHSH and CDR2 LQKENI. The V gene lost 8 bases and the J gene lost 1 base, with 14 bases spanning the gap. This CDR3 is built from 15 residues. The CDR3 reads CASPGARGNTGELFF. In DNA form, the CDR3 reads TGTGCCAGCCCGGGGGCAAGAGGGAACACCGGGGAGCTGTTTTTT.

The chain combines TRBV7-9 with TRBJ1-2, with 11 positions matching TRBD1. CDR1 and CDR2 (germline): SEHNR, FQNEAQ (reference sequence). The CDR3 totals 15 residues. Trimming cost V 2 bases and J 7 bases; bases outside gene matches: 6. CDR3 sequence: CASSLIGQGAGGYTF. The CDR3 DNA sequence: TGTGCCAGCAGCTTAATTGGACAGGGGGCTGGTGGCTACACCTTC.